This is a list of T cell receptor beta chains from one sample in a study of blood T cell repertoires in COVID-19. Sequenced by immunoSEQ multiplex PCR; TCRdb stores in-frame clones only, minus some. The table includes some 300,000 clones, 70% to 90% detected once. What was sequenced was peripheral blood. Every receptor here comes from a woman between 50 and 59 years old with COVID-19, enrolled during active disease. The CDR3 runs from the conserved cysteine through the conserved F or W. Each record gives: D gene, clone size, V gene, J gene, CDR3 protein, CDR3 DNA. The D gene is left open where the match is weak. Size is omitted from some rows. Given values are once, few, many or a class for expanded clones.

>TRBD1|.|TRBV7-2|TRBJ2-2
CASSLAGQQVNTGELFF
TGTGCCAGCAGCTTAGCGGGACAGCAAGTGAACACCGGGGAGCTGTTTTTT
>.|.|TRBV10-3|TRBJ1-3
CAISAGYGNTIYF
TGTGCCATCAGTGCAGGGTATGGAAACACCATATATTTT
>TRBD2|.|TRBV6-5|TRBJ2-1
CASSSSGRALNEQFF
TGTGCCAGCAGTTCGAGCGGGAGGGCCCTCAATGAGCAGTTCTTC
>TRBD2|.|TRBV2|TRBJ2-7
CASSSIAGGPGEQYF
TGTGCCAGCAGTTCTATAGCGGGAGGGCCGGGAGAGCAGTACTTC
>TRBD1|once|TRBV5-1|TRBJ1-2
CASSNGQGFYGYTF
TGCGCCAGCAGCAACGGACAGGGGTTCTATGGCTACACCTTC
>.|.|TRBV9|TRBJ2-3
CASSVVDAGPADTQYF
TGTGCCAGCAGCGTAGTTGACGCGGGGCCCGCGGATACGCAGTATTTT
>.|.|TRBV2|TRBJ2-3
CASSGLFGDGQSQSGTQYF
TGTGCCAGCAGTGGGTTATTCGGGGACGGACAGAGTCAGTCTGGTACGCAGTATTTT
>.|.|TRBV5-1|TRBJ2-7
CASSLVENSGEQYF
TGCGCCAGCAGCTTGGTTGAAAATTCCGGCGAGCAGTACTTC
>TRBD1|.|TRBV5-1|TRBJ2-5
CASSSGQVQETQYF
TGCGCCAGCAGCTCTGGACAGGTTCAAGAGACCCAGTACTTC
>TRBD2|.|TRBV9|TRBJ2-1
CANTYARLAGHEQFF
TGTGCCAACACATACGCCAGACTAGCGGGACATGAGCAGTTCTTC
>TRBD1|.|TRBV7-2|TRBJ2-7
CASSSNRGYEQYF
TGTGCCAGCAGCTCCAACAGGGGTTACGAGCAGTACTTC
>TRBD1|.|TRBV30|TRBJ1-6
CAWSAGTANSPLHF
TGTGCCTGGAGTGCCGGGACAGCCAATTCACCCCTCCACTTT
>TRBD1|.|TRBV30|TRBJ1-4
CAWSRDRGYNEKLFF
TGTGCCTGGAGTCGAGACAGGGGTTATAATGAAAAACTGTTTTTT
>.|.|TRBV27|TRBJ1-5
CASSFEANSNQPQHF
TGTGCCAGCAGTTTCGAGGCGAATAGCAATCAGCCCCAGCATTTT
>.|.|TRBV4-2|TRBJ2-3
CASSPNGGMSTDTQYF
TGTGCCAGCAGCCCCAACGGCGGGATGAGCACAGATACGCAGTATTTT
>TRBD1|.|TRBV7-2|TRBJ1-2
CASLLHPAGDRGGYTF
TGTGCCAGTTTACTCCACCCGGCGGGGGACAGGGGTGGCTACACCTTC
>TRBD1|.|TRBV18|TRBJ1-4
CASSPPGQGEEKLFF
TGTGCCAGCTCACCTCCGGGACAGGGGGAGGAAAAACTGTTTTTT
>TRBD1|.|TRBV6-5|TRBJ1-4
CASKTGRYEKLFF
TGTGCCAGCAAGACAGGGAGATATGAAAAACTGTTTTTT
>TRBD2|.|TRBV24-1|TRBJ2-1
CATSDPSLAGVVYEQFF
TGTGCCACCAGTGACCCTTCTCTAGCGGGAGTTGTGTATGAGCAGTTCTTC
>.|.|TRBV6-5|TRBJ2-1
CASSRSGEQFF
TGTGCCAGCAGCCGTAGCGGTGAGCAGTTCTTC
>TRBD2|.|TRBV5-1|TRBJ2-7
CASSLGVLAVSYEQYF
TGCGCCAGCAGCTTGGGAGTACTAGCGGTATCCTACGAGCAGTACTTC
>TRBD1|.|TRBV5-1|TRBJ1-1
CASSLDSRGRNTEAFF
TGCGCCAGCAGCTTGGACTCGAGGGGGCGGAACACTGAAGCTTTCTTT
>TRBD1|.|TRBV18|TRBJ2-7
CASSPTGGAYEQYF
TGTGCCAGCTCACCGACAGGGGGAGCCTACGAGCAGTACTTC
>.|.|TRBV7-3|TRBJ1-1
CASSTTGDTEAFF
TGTGCCAGCAGCACTACAGGTGACACTGAAGCTTTCTTT
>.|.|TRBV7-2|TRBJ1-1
CASSLEPGDTEAFF
TGTGCCAGCAGCTTAGAACCGGGGGACACTGAAGCTTTCTTT
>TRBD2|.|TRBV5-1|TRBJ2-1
CASRGSGRGSYNEQFF
TGCGCCAGCAGGGGTAGCGGGAGGGGGTCCTACAATGAGCAGTTCTTC
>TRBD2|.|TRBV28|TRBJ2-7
CASGKREVDEQYF
TGTGCCAGCGGAAAGCGGGAGGTCGACGAGCAGTACTTC
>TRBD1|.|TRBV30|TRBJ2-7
CAWAPGQGIYEQYF
TGTGCCTGGGCCCCGGGACAGGGAATTTACGAGCAGTACTTC
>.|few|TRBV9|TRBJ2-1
CASSARRASEQFF
TGTGCCAGCAGCGCCCGGAGGGCCTCCGAGCAGTTCTTC
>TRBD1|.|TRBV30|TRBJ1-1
CAWSEQGASAFF
TGTGCCTGGAGTGAACAGGGGGCGTCAGCTTTCTTT
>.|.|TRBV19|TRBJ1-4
CASSTVGGRASVMKKLFF
TGTGCCAGTAGTACCGTCGGGGGGAGAGCTTCCGTGATGAAAAAACTGTTTTTT
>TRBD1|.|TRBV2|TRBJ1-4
CASSGAFEGQSNEKLFF
TGTGCCAGCAGTGGCGCCTTCGAGGGACAGTCTAATGAAAAACTGTTTTTT
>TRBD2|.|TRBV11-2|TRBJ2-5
CASSLDLGVSGSYEVETQYF
TGTGCCAGCAGCTTAGACCTGGGAGTTAGCGGGAGCTACGAGGTAGAGACCCAGTACTTC
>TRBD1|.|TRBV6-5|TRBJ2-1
CASSYRQGASYNEQFF
TGTGCCAGCAGTTACCGACAGGGGGCATCCTACAATGAGCAGTTCTTC
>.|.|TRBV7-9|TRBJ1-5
CASSLAQGLGNQPQHF
TGTGCCAGCAGCTTAGCTCAGGGTTTGGGCAATCAGCCCCAGCATTTT
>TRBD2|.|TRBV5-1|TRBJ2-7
CASKAGLASYEQYF
TGCGCCAGCAAGGCGGGACTAGCCTCCTACGAGCAGTACTTC
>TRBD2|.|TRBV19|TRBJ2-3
CASSIELYSGRADTQYF
TGTGCCAGTAGTATAGAACTCTATAGCGGGAGAGCAGATACGCAGTATTTT
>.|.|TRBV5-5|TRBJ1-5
CASSLDLNSNQPQHF
TGTGCCAGCAGCTTGGACCTAAATAGCAATCAGCCCCAGCATTTT
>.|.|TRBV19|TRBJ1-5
CASSIAAGRGNQPQHF
TGTGCCAGTAGTATAGCGGCAGGGAGGGGCAATCAGCCCCAGCATTTT
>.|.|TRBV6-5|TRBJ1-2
CASRYHGDFYGYTF
TGTGCCAGCAGGTACCATGGGGACTTCTATGGCTACACCTTC
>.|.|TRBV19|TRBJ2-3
CASSLSPGGYSTDTQYF
TGTGCCAGTAGTCTCAGCCCGGGTGGCTATAGCACAGATACGCAGTATTTT
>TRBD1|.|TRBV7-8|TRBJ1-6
CASRKTGGAGNSPLHF
TGTGCCAGCAGAAAAACAGGGGGCGCTGGGAATTCACCCCTCCACTTT
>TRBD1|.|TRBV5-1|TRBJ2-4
CASSLQGSLAKNIQYF
TGCGCCAGCAGCCTACAGGGGTCGCTAGCCAAAAACATTCAGTACTTC
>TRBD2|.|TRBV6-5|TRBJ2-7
CASSYSVLAGATEQYF
TGTGCCAGCAGTTACTCGGTACTAGCGGGAGCTACCGAGCAGTACTTC
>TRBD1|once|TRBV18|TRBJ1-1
CASSPLKGATMNTEAFF
TGTGCCAGCTCACCACTTAAGGGGGCTACAATGAACACTGAAGCTTTCTTT
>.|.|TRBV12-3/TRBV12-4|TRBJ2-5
CASKRARETQYF
TGTGCCAGCAAGAGGGCACGGGAGACCCAGTACTTC
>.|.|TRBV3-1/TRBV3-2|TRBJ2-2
CASSPGLFTGELFF
TGTGCCAGCAGCCCGGGACTTTTCACCGGGGAGCTGTTTTTT